The T cell receptor (beta chain) under discussion was sequenced for a study of OX40 agonist ivuxolimab in advanced cancers. Study-wide results and caveats: The antigens recognized by the expanded peripheral T cells, that is their antigen specificity, were not determined.

The assay was immunoSEQ multiplex PCR, and TCRdb's table has in-frame clones only and misses some. The table has approximately 160,000 clones, approximately 94% seen once. This clone was seen once. Antigen unknown. V shed 5 bases and J shed 6 bases, with 14 bases lying between them. Per the germline V gene, CDR1 is MNHEY and CDR2 is SVGAGI. CDR3 length: 14 amino acids. Sample: CD4+ or CD8+ T cells sorted from blood, taken in a trial of the OX40 agonist ivuxolimab. V is TRBV6-5 and J is TRBJ2-1; no definite D call. The sequence came from an adult with an advanced solid tumor such as melanoma, head and neck, liver or kidney cancer. Here the CDR3 reads CASSPRLDSNEQFF. DNA of the CDR3: TGTGCCAGCAGTCCAAGACTCGACTCCAATGAGCAGTTCTTC.